Listed below are T cell receptor beta chains from one sample, sequenced in a study of shared clonotypes between healthy human individuals. Using immunoSEQ multiplex PCR, the repertoire was profiled, and TCRdb retains in-frame clones only, with some absent. The table lists over 1.4 million clones, over 95% of them singletons, with 1.2% in the top ten. The specimen sequenced was naive CD4+ T cells sorted from blood. The receptors originated from a man aged 25 to 40 in good health. Each CDR3 is given with its conserved first and last residue. D genes are given only for firm matches. Rows give clone size only sometimes, using once, few, many, or a class for an expanded clone.

v_call	clone_size	j_call	d_call	cdr3_aa	cdr3_nt
TRBV19	once	TRBJ2-7	-	CAIGDAGEQQYF	TGTGCCATTGGGGACGCGGGCGAGCAGCAGTACTTC
TRBV4-2	-	TRBJ2-7	TRBD1	CASSRDRGFHEQYF	TGTGCCAGCAGCCGCGACAGGGGTTTCCACGAGCAGTACTTC
TRBV6-1	-	TRBJ1-1	-	CASSLLQGANTEAFF	TGTGCCAGCTCGCTCCTCCAGGGAGCTAACACTGAAGCTTTCTTT
TRBV6-1	-	TRBJ2-3	-	CASRAEGKSDTQYF	TGTGCCAGCAGAGCTGAGGGGAAGTCAGATACGCAGTATTTT
TRBV30	-	TRBJ2-7	TRBD2	CAWSLTSGRSYGTYEQYF	TGTGCCTGGAGTTTGACTAGCGGGAGATCATATGGGACCTACGAGCAGTACTTC
TRBV11-3	-	TRBJ2-1	-	CASSLALRATYNEQFF	TGTGCCAGCAGCTTAGCACTTAGGGCTACTTACAATGAGCAGTTCTTC
TRBV11-2	-	TRBJ2-5	TRBD2	CASRDISGRAVKTQYF	TGTGCCAGCAGGGATATTAGCGGGAGGGCTGTAAAGACCCAGTACTTC
TRBV28	-	TRBJ1-1	TRBD1	CASRTDRVNTEAFF	TGTGCCAGCAGAACAGACAGGGTGAACACTGAAGCTTTCTTT
TRBV6-5	-	TRBJ2-7	TRBD2	CASRSSWEGGEQYF	TGTGCCAGCCGGTCTAGTTGGGAGGGAGGGGAGCAGTACTTC
TRBV5-1	-	TRBJ1-1	-	CASSSVPGAPGANTEAFF	TGCGCCAGCAGCTCAGTACCGGGGGCCCCAGGGGCGAACACTGAAGCTTTCTTT
TRBV28	-	TRBJ2-7	TRBD1	CASSSLVPTGVYEQYF	TGTGCCAGCAGTTCCTTGGTCCCGACAGGGGTCTACGAGCAGTACTTC
TRBV10-1	-	TRBJ2-2	-	CASSDGSNTGELFF	TGCGCCAGCAGTGATGGGTCAAACACCGGGGAGCTGTTTTTT
TRBV7-9	-	TRBJ2-1	TRBD2	CASSSGLAGVSSSYNEQFF	TGTGCCAGCAGCTCCGGACTAGCGGGTGTCTCCAGCTCCTACAATGAGCAGTTCTTC
TRBV18	-	TRBJ1-3	-	CASSPPLALSGNTIYF	TGTGCCAGCTCACCACCCCTGGCCCTCTCTGGAAACACCATATATTTT
TRBV2	-	TRBJ2-7	TRBD2	CASRDSGRGYEQYF	TGTGCCAGCAGAGATAGCGGGAGAGGCTACGAGCAGTACTTC
TRBV28	-	TRBJ2-7	TRBD1	CASTRAGTGSYEQYF	TGTGCCAGCACTCGTGCCGGGACAGGATCCTACGAGCAGTACTTC
TRBV28	-	TRBJ2-7	TRBD2	CASSSGTSGSYEQYF	TGTGCCAGCAGCTCCGGGACTAGCGGGTCCTACGAGCAGTACTTC
TRBV7-9	-	TRBJ2-7	-	CASSSVSTYEQYF	TGTGCCAGCAGCTCCGTGTCGACCTACGAGCAGTACTTC
TRBV4-1	-	TRBJ2-1	TRBD2	CASSQVQLAGGHNNEQFF	TGCGCCAGCAGCCAAGTGCAACTAGCGGGAGGCCATAACAATGAGCAGTTCTTC
TRBV30	-	TRBJ1-1	TRBD1	CAWSVDRDGGRAFF	TGTGCCTGGAGTGTAGACAGGGATGGTGGACGGGCTTTCTTT
TRBV18	-	TRBJ1-2	-	CASSPILGRGGYTF	TGTGCCAGCTCACCAATTTTGGGCAGAGGCGGCTACACCTTC
TRBV18	-	TRBJ2-7	-	CASSPIPGYEQYF	TGTGCCAGCTCACCCATCCCTGGGTACGAGCAGTACTTC
TRBV5-1	-	TRBJ1-5	-	CASRPSFGGNQPQHF	TGCGCCAGCAGGCCCTCCTTCGGGGGGAATCAGCCCCAGCATTTT
TRBV29-1	-	TRBJ2-5	-	CSVEDLARGQGTQYF	TGCAGCGTTGAAGATCTGGCGCGGGGGCAAGGGACCCAGTACTTC
TRBV29-1	-	TRBJ2-7	-	CSVVQDNSYEQYF	TGCAGCGTTGTCCAGGATAACTCCTACGAGCAGTACTTC